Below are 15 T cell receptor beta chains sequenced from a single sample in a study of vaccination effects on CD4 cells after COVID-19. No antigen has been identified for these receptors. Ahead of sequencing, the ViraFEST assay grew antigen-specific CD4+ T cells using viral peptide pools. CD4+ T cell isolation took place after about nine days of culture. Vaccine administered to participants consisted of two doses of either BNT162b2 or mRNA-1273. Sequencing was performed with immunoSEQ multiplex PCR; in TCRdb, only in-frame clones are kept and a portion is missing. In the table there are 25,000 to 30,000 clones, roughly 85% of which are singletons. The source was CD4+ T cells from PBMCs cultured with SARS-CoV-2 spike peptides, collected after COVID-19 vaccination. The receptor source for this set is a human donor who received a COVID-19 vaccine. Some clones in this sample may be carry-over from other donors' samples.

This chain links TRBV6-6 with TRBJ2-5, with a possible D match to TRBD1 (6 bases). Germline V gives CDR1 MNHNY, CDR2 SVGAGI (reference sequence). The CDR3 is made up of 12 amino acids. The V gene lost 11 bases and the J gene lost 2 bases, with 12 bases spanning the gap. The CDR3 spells CASQTGQETQYF. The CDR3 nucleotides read TGTGCCTCTCAGACAGGACAAGAGACCCAGTACTTC.

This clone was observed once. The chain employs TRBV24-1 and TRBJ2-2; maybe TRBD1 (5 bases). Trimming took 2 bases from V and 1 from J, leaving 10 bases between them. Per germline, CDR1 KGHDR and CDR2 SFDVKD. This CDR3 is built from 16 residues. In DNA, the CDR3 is TGTGCCACCAGTGATTCGTTAACAGGGAACACCGGGGAGCTGTTTTTT. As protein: CATSDSLTGNTGELFF.

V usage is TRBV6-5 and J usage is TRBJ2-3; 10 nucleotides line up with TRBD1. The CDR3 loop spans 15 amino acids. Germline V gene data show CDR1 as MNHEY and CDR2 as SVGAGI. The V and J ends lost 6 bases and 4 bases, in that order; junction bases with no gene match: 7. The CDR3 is CASRWTGGVADTQYF. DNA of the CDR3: TGTGCCAGCAGATGGACAGGGGGGGTAGCAGATACGCAGTATTTT.

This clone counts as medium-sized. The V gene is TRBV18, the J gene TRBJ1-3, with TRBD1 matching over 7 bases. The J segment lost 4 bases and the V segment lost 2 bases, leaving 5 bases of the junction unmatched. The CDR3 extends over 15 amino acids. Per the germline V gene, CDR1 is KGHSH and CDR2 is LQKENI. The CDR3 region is CASSPDRDLGNTIYF. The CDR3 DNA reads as TGTGCCAGCTCACCAGACAGGGACCTGGGAAACACCATATATTTT.

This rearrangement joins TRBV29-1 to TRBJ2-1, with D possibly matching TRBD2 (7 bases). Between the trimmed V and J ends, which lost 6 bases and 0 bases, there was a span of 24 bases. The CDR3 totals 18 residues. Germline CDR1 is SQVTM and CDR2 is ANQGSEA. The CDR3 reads CSVCWGGHTGRSYNEQFF. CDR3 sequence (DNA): TGCAGCGTGTGTTGGGGGGGACACACGGGGCGCTCCTACAATGAGCAGTTCTTC.

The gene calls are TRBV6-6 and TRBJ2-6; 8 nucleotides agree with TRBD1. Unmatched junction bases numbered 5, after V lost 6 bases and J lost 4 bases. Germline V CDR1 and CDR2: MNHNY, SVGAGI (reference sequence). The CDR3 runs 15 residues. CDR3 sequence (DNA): TGTGCCAGCAGACGACAGGGGCGGGGGGCCAACGTCCTGACTTTC. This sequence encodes CASRRQGRGANVLTF.

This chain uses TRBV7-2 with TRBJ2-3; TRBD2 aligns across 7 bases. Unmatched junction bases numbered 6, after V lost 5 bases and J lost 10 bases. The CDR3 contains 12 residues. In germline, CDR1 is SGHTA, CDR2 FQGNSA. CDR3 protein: CASSTRLAAQYF. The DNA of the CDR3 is TGTGCCAGCAGCACCCGACTAGCAGCGCAGTATTTT.

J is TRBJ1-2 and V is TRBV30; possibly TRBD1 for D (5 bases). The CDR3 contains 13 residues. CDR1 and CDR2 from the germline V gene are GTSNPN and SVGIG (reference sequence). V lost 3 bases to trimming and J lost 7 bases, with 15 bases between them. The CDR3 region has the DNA TGTGCCTGGAGCGCAGGGCTAAGGTTTGGCTACACCTTC. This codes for CAWSAGLRFGYTF.

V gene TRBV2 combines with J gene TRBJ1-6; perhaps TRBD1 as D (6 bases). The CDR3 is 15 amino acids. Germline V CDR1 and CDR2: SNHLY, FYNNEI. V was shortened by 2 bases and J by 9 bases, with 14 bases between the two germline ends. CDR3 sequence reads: CASSEHLQGSSPLHF. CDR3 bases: TGTGCCAGCAGTGAACACTTACAGGGCAGTTCACCCCTCCACTTT.

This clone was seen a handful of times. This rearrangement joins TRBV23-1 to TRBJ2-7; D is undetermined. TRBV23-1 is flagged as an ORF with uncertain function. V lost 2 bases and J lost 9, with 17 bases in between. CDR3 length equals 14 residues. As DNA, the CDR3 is TGCGCCAGCAGTCAAAAGGACGCTGCCTTAGGGCAGTACGTC. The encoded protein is CASSQKDAALGQYV.

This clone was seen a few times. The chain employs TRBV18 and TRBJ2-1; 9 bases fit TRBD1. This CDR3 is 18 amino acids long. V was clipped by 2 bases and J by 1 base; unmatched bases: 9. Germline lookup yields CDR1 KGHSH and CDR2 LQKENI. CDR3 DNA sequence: TGTGCCAGCTCACCATCCTACACCGGGACAGGGTCCTACAATGAGCAGTTCTTC. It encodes CASSPSYTGTGSYNEQFF.

CDR3 bases: TGCGCCAGCAGCTTACGGGACAGTTCTAATGAAAAACTGTTTTTT. Amino acids: CASSLRDSSNEKLFF. The genes are TRBV5-1 and TRBJ1-4; 7 bases line up with TRBD1. Per germline, CDR1 SGHRS and CDR2 YFSETQ. The CDR3 totals 15 residues. V lost 2 bases and J lost 3; bases outside the gene matches: 4.

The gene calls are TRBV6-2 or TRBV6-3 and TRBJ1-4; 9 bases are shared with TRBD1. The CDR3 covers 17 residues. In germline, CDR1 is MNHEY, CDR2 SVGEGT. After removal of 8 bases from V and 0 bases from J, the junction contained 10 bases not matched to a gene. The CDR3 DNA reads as TGTGCCAGCCGTTGGGGGACAGGGAAGGCAACTAATGAAAAACTGTTTTTT. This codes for CASRWGTGKATNEKLFF.

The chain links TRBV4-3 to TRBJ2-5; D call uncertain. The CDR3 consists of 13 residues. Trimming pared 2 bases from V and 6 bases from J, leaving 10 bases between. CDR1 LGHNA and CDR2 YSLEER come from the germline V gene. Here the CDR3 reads CASSQIRTQTQYF. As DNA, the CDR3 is TGCGCCAGCAGCCAAATACGGACGCAGACCCAGTACTTC.

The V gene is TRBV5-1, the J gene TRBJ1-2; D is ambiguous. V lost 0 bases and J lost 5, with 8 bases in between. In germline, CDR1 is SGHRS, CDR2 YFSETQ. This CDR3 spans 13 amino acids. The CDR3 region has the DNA TGCGCCAGCAGCTTGGGGGTGCCATATGGCTACACCTTC. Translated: CASSLGVPYGYTF.